A single TCR beta chain is shown here with its context. This sample was included in a study of blood T cell repertoires in COVID-19. Study-wide background: PBMCs, B-cell-depleted T cells, or T cells were the source of the cDNA or gDNA that made up the material.

While infection was still active, Seattle patients were enrolled and then followed longitudinally. Original methodology: The authors estimated nucleated cell counts from reference gene primer amplification. This table comes from immunoSEQ multiplex PCR, and its TCRdb copy is limited to in-frame clones, with some not included. V and J calls and clone size follow that table, whereas D and trimming were derived from the DNA. The table includes hundreds of thousands of clones, 86% detected once. This clonotype was sampled from a woman of 80 years or more with COVID-19, enrolled during active disease. Sequencing was done on a sample of peripheral blood.

The CDR3 sequence: CASSVQGNNEKLFF. The CDR3 DNA reads as TGTGCCAGCTCAGTTCAGGGGAATAATGAAAAACTGTTTTTT. The chain uses TRBV18 and TRBJ1-4; D may be TRBD1 (6 bases). CDR1 is KGHSH and CDR2 is LQKENI in the germline V gene. The CDR3 spans 14 residues. V shed 5 bases and J shed 4 bases, with 11 bases lying between them.